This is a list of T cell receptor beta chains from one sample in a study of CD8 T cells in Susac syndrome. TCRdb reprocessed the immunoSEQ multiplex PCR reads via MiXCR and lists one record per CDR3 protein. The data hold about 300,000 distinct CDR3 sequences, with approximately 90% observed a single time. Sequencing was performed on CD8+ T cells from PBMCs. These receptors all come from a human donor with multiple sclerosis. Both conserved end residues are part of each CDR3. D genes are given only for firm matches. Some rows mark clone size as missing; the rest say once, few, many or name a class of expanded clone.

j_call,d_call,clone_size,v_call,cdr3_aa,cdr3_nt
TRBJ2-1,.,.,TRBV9,CASSVADNEQFF,TGTGCCAGCAGCGTAGCGGACAATGAGCAGTTCTTC
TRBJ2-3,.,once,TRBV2,CASGVKGTDTQYF,TGTGCCAGCGGGGTAAAGGGGACAGATACGCAGTATTTT
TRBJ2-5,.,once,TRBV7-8,CASSLMGEQETQYF,TGTGCCAGCAGCTTAATGGGAGAACAAGAGACCCAGTACTTC
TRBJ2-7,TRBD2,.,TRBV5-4,CASSLRLADDEQYF,TGTGCCAGCAGCTTGAGACTAGCTGATGACGAGCAGTACTTC
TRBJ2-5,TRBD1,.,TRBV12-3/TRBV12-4,CASSGGTGGRKTQYF,TGTGCCAGCAGTGGGGGGACAGGGGGCAGAAAGACCCAGTACTTC
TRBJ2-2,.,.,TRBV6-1,CASSVHPRGGTGELFF,TGTGCCAGCAGTGTACACCCCAGGGGGGGGACCGGGGAGCTGTTTTTT
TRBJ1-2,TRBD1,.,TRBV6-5,CASSYSEGGVIYGYTF,TGTGCCAGCAGTTACTCGGAAGGGGGCGTGATCTATGGCTACACCTTC
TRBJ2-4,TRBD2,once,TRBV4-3,CASSQLAGVPGAKNIQYF,TGCGCCAGCAGCCAGTTGGCGGGGGTCCCGGGCGCCAAAAACATTCAGTACTTC
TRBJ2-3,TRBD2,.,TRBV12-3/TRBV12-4,CASSTASGGDTDTQYF,TGTGCCAGCAGTACGGCTAGCGGGGGAGACACAGATACGCAGTATTTT
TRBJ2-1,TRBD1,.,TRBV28,CACSGTGTYNEQFF,TGTGCCTGCTCGGGGACAGGCACTTACAATGAGCAGTTCTTC
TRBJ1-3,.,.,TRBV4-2,CASSQGMTDSGNTIYF,TGTGCCAGCAGCCAAGGTATGACAGACTCTGGAAACACCATATATTTT
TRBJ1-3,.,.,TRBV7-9,CASSAPGGPIYF,TGTGCCAGCAGCGCCCCCGGGGGCCCCATATATTTT
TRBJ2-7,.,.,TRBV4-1,CASSFGSSLYEQYF,TGCGCCAGCAGTTTCGGGTCCTCCCTCTACGAGCAGTACTTC
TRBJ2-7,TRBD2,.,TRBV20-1,CSARDGTSSYEQYF,TGCAGTGCTAGAGATGGGACTAGCAGCTACGAGCAGTACTTC
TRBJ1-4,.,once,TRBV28,CASTSWVNEKLFF,TGTGCCAGCACAAGTTGGGTCAATGAAAAACTGTTTTTT